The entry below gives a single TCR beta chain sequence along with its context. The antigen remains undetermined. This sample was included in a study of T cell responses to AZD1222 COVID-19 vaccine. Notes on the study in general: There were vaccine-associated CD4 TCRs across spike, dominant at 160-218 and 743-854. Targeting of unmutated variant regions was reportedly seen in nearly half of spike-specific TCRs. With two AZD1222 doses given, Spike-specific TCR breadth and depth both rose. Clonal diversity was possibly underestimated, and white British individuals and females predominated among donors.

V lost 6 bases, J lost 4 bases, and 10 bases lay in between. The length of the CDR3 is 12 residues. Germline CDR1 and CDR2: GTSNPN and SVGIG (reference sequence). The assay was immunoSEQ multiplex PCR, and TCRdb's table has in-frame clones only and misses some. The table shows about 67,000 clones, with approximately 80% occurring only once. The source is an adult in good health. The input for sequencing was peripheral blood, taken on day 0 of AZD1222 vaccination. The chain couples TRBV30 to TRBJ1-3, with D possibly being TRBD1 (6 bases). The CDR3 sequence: CACGQRGNTIYF. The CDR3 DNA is TGTGCCTGCGGACAGAGAGGAAACACCATATATTTT.